The rows below give T cell receptor beta chains drawn from one sample of a study of T cell changes during pregnancy in multiple sclerosis. Generated by immunoSEQ multiplex PCR, the TCRdb table keeps only in-frame clones and is missing some. The sample has tens of thousands of clones, almost 95% seen once. The input for sequencing was peripheral blood, taken in the first trimester of pregnancy. These receptors came from a female donor with multiple sclerosis, enrolled in a pregnancy study. The CDR3 runs from the conserved cysteine through the conserved F or W.

V gene | CDR3 protein
TRBV7-9 | CASSPMPRYEQYF
TRBV7-9 | CASSLALPQGTTEAFF
TRBV6-5 | CASSSAGAGKNEQFF
TRBV4-1 | CASSLPDRGNYGYTF
TRBV6-5 | CASSDPGQNTEAFF
TRBV5-1 | CASSLAGYHEQYF
TRBV4-3 | CASSQDVRGHGYTF
TRBV25-1 | CASGLAGTDTQYF
TRBV13 | CASSPWRDEQYF
TRBV6-4 | CASSASGTGQTFRYGYTF
TRBV7-2 | CASSRQGGETQYF
TRBV7-2 | CASTQTGTGAEKLFF
TRBV5-1 | CASSFGPTGQETQYF
TRBV6-1 | CASSDSGVGYTF
TRBV9 | CASSDTIDGGGNEQFF
TRBV2 | CASSEWGGRSNQPQHF
TRBV30 | CAWGTPDTQYF
TRBV18 | CASSPLGTGGDTIYF
TRBV30 | CAWSDDRQGRKLFF
TRBV10-3 | CAISESGTGNYEQYF
TRBV15 | CATSREGQPYEQYF
TRBV5-5 | CASSTGGTNTGELFF
TRBV5-1 | CASSTGTGDEKLFF
TRBV15 | CATSREAEYEQYF
TRBV9 | CASSVGEGEPEQYF
TRBV5-6 | CASSSLRALGGSWTDTQYF
TRBV4-3 | CASSHSHSGGVVRVNSGELFF